This T cell receptor (beta chain) was found in a study of OX40 agonist ivuxolimab in advanced cancers. Germline V gene sequence: CDR1 SGHKS, CDR2 YYEKEE (reference sequence). The V end lost 0 bases, the J end lost 4 bases, and 14 bases lay between the germline ends. The CDR3 length is 15 residues. Repertoires were generated with immunoSEQ multiplex PCR, while TCRdb's copy carries only in-frame clones and drops some. The sample comprises some 17,000 clones, roughly four fifths of which are singletons, and approximately 13% rests with the top ten. The sequence was obtained from an adult with an advanced solid tumor such as melanoma, head and neck, liver or kidney cancer. The specimen was CD4+ or CD8+ T cells sorted from blood, collected in a trial of the OX40 agonist ivuxolimab. The chain has TRBV5-5 and TRBJ2-7; the D gene is possibly TRBD2 (5 bases). The CDR3 bases are TGTGCCAGCAGCTTGGTGGTGGGAGAGGTGTACGAGCAGTACTTC. Amino acids: CASSLVVGEVYEQYF. Variable domain in full (rest from reference TRBV5-5 and TRBJ2-7): DAGVTQSPTHLIKTRGQQVTLRCSPISGHKSVSWYQQVLGQGPQFIFQYYEKEERGRGNFPDRFSARQFPNYSSELNVNALLLGDSALYLCASSLVVGEVYEQYFGPGTRLTVT.